These 16 T cell receptor beta chains were all obtained from the same sample, sequenced in a study of neurological immune-mediated disorders. TCRdb passed the 5' RACE reads through MiXCR, listing each CDR3 protein once. Among more than 30,000 distinct CDR3 sequences listed, 13% were seen once. This sample's time point: technical triplicate 2. The sequenced sample consisted of CD4+ T cells from blood. These receptors came from a female donor with HTLV-1-associated myelopathy (HAM/TSP).

This clonotype was counted ten times or more. The chain has TRBV5-1 and TRBJ1-4, with no clear D. V dropped 4 bases and J dropped 4 bases, with 11 bases sitting between them. Germline values: CDR1 SGHRS, CDR2 YFSETQ. The CDR3 sequence is 14 residues long. CDR3 sequence (DNA): TGCGCCAGCAGCCCCTCCGTCCTTAATGAAAAACTGTTTTTT. This encodes CASSPSVLNEKLFF.

This clonotype was recorded many times. J is TRBJ2-1 and V is TRBV20-1; 15 nucleotides match TRBD2. This CDR3 comprises 17 residues. Trimming at V came to 5 bases and at J to 7 bases, leaving 12 bases not matched to a gene. In germline, CDR1 is DFQATT, CDR2 SNEGSKA (reference sequence). The CDR3 DNA is TGCAGTGCTGAAAACCCCCGGACTAGCGGGGGGGTAAATGAGCAGTTCTTC. It translates to CSAENPRTSGGVNEQFF.

By sample fraction, this clonotype is medium-sized. V gene TRBV20-1 combines with J gene TRBJ1-5, with D unclear. V was pared by 6 bases and J by 1 base, with 19 bases between. CDR3 size: 16 residues. From germline, CDR1 is DFQATT and CDR2 SNEGSKA (reference sequence). The CDR3 nucleotides are TGCAGTGCCAGGTCGGGGATTGGAGGGAGCAATCAGCCCCAGCATTTT. Protein: CSARSGIGGSNQPQHF.

This clonotype was seen many times. The rearrangement links TRBV20-1 to TRBJ2-7; TRBD2 aligns across 12 bases. The CDR3 loop spans 14 amino acids. Germline lookup yields CDR1 DFQATT and CDR2 SNEGSKA (reference sequence). V was pared by 4 bases and J by 2 bases, with 3 bases of the junction left unmatched. CDR3 sequence reads: CSATRTSGTYEQYF. DNA for the CDR3: TGCAGTGCTACCCGGACTAGCGGGACCTACGAGCAGTACTTC.

In its sample, this clonotype was seen many times. The V and J genes are TRBV7-2 and TRBJ1-1; 8 bases align to TRBD1. Germline lookup yields CDR1 SGHTA and CDR2 FQGNSA. V was pared by 5 bases and J by 4 bases, with 6 bases of the junction left unmatched. The CDR3 is made up of 14 amino acids. Here the CDR3 DNA reads TGTGCCAGCAGCGGCGACAGGGGAGGCACTGAAGCTTTCTTT. It specifies CASSGDRGGTEAFF. Together with reference TRBV7-2 and TRBJ1-1, the CDR3 gives the full variable domain: GAGVSQSPSNKVTEKGKDVELRCDPISGHTALYWYRQSLGQGLEFLIYFQGNSAPDKSGLPSDRFSAERTGGSVSTLTIQRTQQEDSAVYLCASSGDRGGTEAFFGQGTRLTVV.

This clonotype was detected many times. This chain connects TRBV5-5 to TRBJ2-1, with TRBD1 matching 8 bases. This CDR3 region has 15 residues. Germline loops: CDR1 SGHKS, CDR2 YYEKEE (reference sequence). V was clipped by 0 bases and J by 6 bases; unmatched bases: 5. The CDR3 DNA follows: TGTGCCAGCAGCTTGGGGCAGGGGGCGGTCAATGAGCAGTTCTTC. This encodes CASSLGQGAVNEQFF.

This clonotype was recorded at least ten times. The chain uses TRBV7-6 and TRBJ1-6; a weak D match, TRBD1 (5 bases). There are 16 residues in the CDR3. Per the germline V gene, CDR1 is SGHVS and CDR2 is FNYEAQ. Trimming took off 1 base at V and 6 bases at J, with 13 bases between the two ends. The CDR3 spells CASSLGGVPFNSPLHF. CDR3 sequence (DNA): TGTGCCAGCAGCTTAGGGGGGGTACCCTTTAATTCACCCCTCCACTTT.

This clonotype was seen repeatedly, ten times or more. The CDR3 DNA is TGTGCCAGCAGCGGATACGGAGTGTCTGACAATGAGCAGTTCTTC. This gives the protein CASSGYGVSDNEQFF. The rearrangement uses TRBV27 and TRBJ2-1, with unresolved D. Germline V CDR1 and CDR2: MNHEY, SMNVEV (reference sequence). V lost 6 bases to trimming and J lost 5 bases, with 17 bases between them. This CDR3 has 15 residues.

The rearrangement links TRBV3-1 to TRBJ2-7; D may be TRBD1 (7 bases). Between the trimmed V and J ends, which lost 6 bases and 3 bases, there was a span of 21 bases. This CDR3 comprises 16 residues. CDR1 and CDR2 (germline): LGHDT, YNNKEL (reference sequence). The chain's CDR3 is CASRKTGAGGIYEQYF. The CDR3 DNA sequence: TGTGCCAGCAGAAAAACGGGGGCAGGGGGTATCTACGAGCAGTACTTC.

This clonotype was counted at least ten times. This chain links TRBV7-2 with TRBJ2-3; no clear D. CDR1 is SGHTA and CDR2 is FQGNSA in the germline V gene. CDR3 size: 12 residues. The V and J ends lost 4 bases and 6 bases respectively, with 8 bases between them. The CDR3 reads CASSYYGDTQYF. Written as DNA, the CDR3 is TGTGCCAGCAGCTATTATGGGGATACGCAGTATTTT.

This clonotype was recorded at least ten times. V and J are TRBV7-2 and TRBJ2-5, with no clear D. This CDR3 region has 14 residues. Germline-derived CDR1 and CDR2 are SGHTA and FQGNSA. V lost 2 bases and J 0 bases, leaving 7 bases between the germline ends. Here the CDR3 reads CASSLRQYQETQYF. Here the CDR3 DNA reads TGTGCCAGCAGCTTAAGGCAGTACCAAGAGACCCAGTACTTC.

This rearrangement joins TRBV3-1 to TRBJ2-2; D gene uncertain. Germline V gene sequence: CDR1 LGHDT, CDR2 YNNKEL (reference sequence). The CDR3 is 12 amino acids. Trimming removed 2 bases from V and 5 bases from J, with 3 bases in between. The CDR3 region has the DNA TGTGCCAGCAGCCAAAGGACCGGGGAGCTGTTTTTT. This gives the protein CASSQRTGELFF.

This clonotype was observed at least ten times. The CDR3 region is CASSKRTGPVQETQYF. The CDR3 DNA follows: TGTGCCAGCAGTAAGAGGACAGGACCAGTACAAGAGACCCAGTACTTC. V is TRBV12-3 or TRBV12-4 and J is TRBJ2-5; 7 nucleotides align to TRBD1. With 5 bases clipped from V and 2 bases from J, the junction kept 11 bases outside the gene matches. This CDR3 comprises 16 residues.

Notes on this clonotype: Germline and junction disagree at one end, which may indicate a read error. The J gene is TRBJ2-2, the V gene TRBV12-3 or TRBV12-4; D possibly corresponds to TRBD2 (5 bases). The CDR3 length is 13 residues. The CDR3, as DNA: TGTGCCAGCAGTTTAACACGATTGAGGGAGATGTTTTTT. It is translated as CASSLTRLREMFF.

This clonotype was observed many times. The chain recombines TRBV5-6 with TRBJ1-5; tentatively, D is TRBD1 (5 bases). From germline, CDR1 is SGHDT and CDR2 YYEEEE. The CDR3 contains 13 residues. V was cut by 4 bases and J by 5 bases, with 10 bases left in between. Here the CDR3 reads CASSPGLDQPQHF. The CDR3 DNA is TGTGCCAGCAGCCCAGGGTTAGATCAGCCCCAGCATTTT.

This clonotype has ten or more counts. The chain combines TRBV6-4 with TRBJ2-1; 10 positions agree with TRBD2. This CDR3 is 14 amino acids long. V lost 6 bases to trimming and J lost 3 bases; unmatched junction nucleotides: 2. The V gene's germline CDR1 is MRHNA and CDR2 SNTAGT. The CDR3 sequence is CASSPSGSYNEQFF. CDR3 coding DNA: TGTGCCAGCAGCCCTAGCGGGAGCTACAATGAGCAGTTCTTC.